This T cell receptor (beta chain) appears in the sequencing data of a study of cytomegalovirus exposure and HLA in healthy donors. Overall study context: Inside one of the first data releases sat 85 million or so unique TCRs taken from HLA-typed donors.

The PCR employed 60 Vbeta primers together with 13 Jbeta primers. TCRdb keeps only in-frame clones here, not all; method: immunoSEQ multiplex PCR. The repertoire includes just over 150,000 clones, roughly 84% of them detected once, and approximately 2% sits in the top ten. This sequence originates from a man aged 18 to 29 in good health and CMV-seropositive. Sequences were obtained from PBMCs.

CDR3 protein: CASSLQGGSDYGYTF. CDR3 nucleotides: TGTGCCAGCAGCTTGCAGGGGGGATCGGACTATGGCTACACCTTC. The V call is TRBV5-6, the J call TRBJ1-2; 7 nucleotides line up with TRBD1. CDR1 is SGHDT, CDR2 YYEEEE, per germline. V shed 1 base and J 3 bases; nucleotides not matched to a gene: 6. CDR3 length equals 15 residues.